This passage covers 21 T cell receptor beta chains from one sample sequenced in a study of OX40 agonist ivuxolimab in advanced cancers. Only in-frame clones appear in the TCRdb table, and some are missing; sequencing was by immunoSEQ multiplex PCR. The sample contains approximately 60,000 clones, 77% of which appear only once. The input for sequencing was CD4+ or CD8+ T cells sorted from blood, taken in a trial of the OX40 agonist ivuxolimab. These receptors came from an adult with an advanced solid tumor such as melanoma, head and neck, liver or kidney cancer.

The chain joins TRBV5-4 to TRBJ1-1, with TRBD1 as a possible D gene (5 bases). Germline V gene data show CDR1 as SGHNT and CDR2 as YYREEE (reference sequence). V was pared by 4 bases and J by 6 bases, with 13 bases between. The CDR3 runs to 13 residues. CDR3 sequence reads: CASSLGGRSEAFF. The CDR3 DNA follows: TGTGCCAGCAGCCTGGGGGGAAGATCTGAAGCTTTCTTT.

The V and J genes are TRBV6-5 and TRBJ1-2, with a tentative D call TRBD1 (5 bases). In germline, CDR1 is MNHEY, CDR2 SVGAGI. V was shortened by 2 bases and J by 7 bases, with 11 bases between the two germline ends. There are 13 residues in the CDR3. The chain's CDR3 is CASSYRGVVGYTF. The CDR3 DNA follows: TGTGCCAGCAGTTACCGAGGGGTCGTTGGCTACACCTTC.

The chain joins TRBV28 to TRBJ2-1, with TRBD2 matching over 11 bases. With 5 bases clipped from V and 9 bases from J, the junction kept 9 bases outside the gene matches. The CDR3 runs 15 residues. Germline V CDR1 and CDR2: MDHEN, SYDVKM. This CDR3 is CASSGTSGYLGEQFF. CDR3 in DNA: TGTGCCAGCAGTGGGACTAGCGGATACCTCGGTGAGCAGTTCTTC.

The chain carries TRBV6-5 and TRBJ2-3; no reliable D call. Germline CDR1 is MNHEY and CDR2 is SVGAGI. Trimming removed 8 bases at V and 0 bases at J, with 9 bases between. This CDR3 spans 13 amino acids. CDR3 sequence reads: CASLSTSTDTQYF. CDR3 sequence (DNA): TGTGCCAGCCTCTCAACGAGCACAGATACGCAGTATTTT.

The chain has TRBV12-2 and TRBJ1-2; no DNA check was done on the table's D call, TRBD1. TRBV12-2 is a pseudogene. The CDR3 covers 18 residues. The CDR3 sequence: CASRLVGPRAGWNYGYTF. Here the CDR3 DNA reads TGTGCAAGTCGCTTAGTTGGCCCCCGGGCAGGGTGGAACTATGGCTACACCTTC.

The CDR3 spells CASSTPLDRVIEKLFF. The CDR3 DNA is TGTGCCAGCAGCACACCTCTAGACAGGGTCATTGAAAAACTGTTTTTT. The V and J genes are TRBV27 and TRBJ1-4, with 7 bases that match TRBD1. Germline CDR1 and CDR2: MNHEY and SMNVEV (reference sequence). This CDR3 contains 16 residues. Trimming removed 6 bases from V and 7 bases from J; junction bases left unmatched: 14.

The CDR3 bases are TGTGCCAGCTCACCGGGGTACTCTGGAAACACCATATATTTT. This gives the protein CASSPGYSGNTIYF. The rearrangement links TRBV18 to TRBJ1-3; D gene ambiguous. V lost 3 bases and J lost 0, with 6 bases in between. The CDR3 sequence is 14 residues long. Germline V lookup: CDR1 KGHSH, CDR2 LQKENI.

The rearrangement links TRBV7-3 to TRBJ1-1, with D perhaps matching TRBD1 (6 bases). There are 14 residues in the CDR3. Germline CDR1 reads SGHTA; CDR2 reads FQGTGA. V lost 2 bases to trimming and J lost 3 bases, with 10 bases between them. CDR3 in amino acids: CASSLEGGYTEAFF. DNA of the CDR3: TGTGCCAGCAGCTTAGAGGGGGGTTACACTGAAGCTTTCTTT.

V gene TRBV6-5 combines with J gene TRBJ2-7; 9 nucleotides align to TRBD1. After removal of 0 bases from V and 3 bases from J, the junction contained 0 bases not matched to a gene. Germline CDR1 and CDR2: MNHEY and SVGAGI. The CDR3 has 14 residues. The CDR3 here is CASSYSTGGYEQYF. The CDR3 region has the DNA TGTGCCAGCAGTTACTCGACAGGGGGCTACGAGCAGTACTTC.

This clone has only one observation. This rearrangement joins TRBV5-1 to TRBJ1-4; D unresolved. V was trimmed by 4 bases and J by 0 bases, leaving 7 bases between them. Germline-derived CDR1 and CDR2 are SGHRS and YFSETQ. The CDR3 spans 14 residues. The CDR3 DNA sequence: TGCGCCAGCAGCGACGGATCAACTAATGAAAAACTGTTTTTT. Translation: CASSDGSTNEKLFF.

The chain links TRBV7-9 to TRBJ2-1, with 14 positions matching TRBD2. V was clipped by 7 bases and J by 6 bases; unmatched bases: 14. Looked up from germline, CDR1 is SEHNR and CDR2 is FQNEAQ (reference sequence). The CDR3 sequence is 18 residues long. The CDR3 loop reads CASIPRRTSGRHVNEQFF. The CDR3 bases are TGTGCCAGCATCCCCCGAAGGACTAGCGGGAGGCATGTCAATGAGCAGTTCTTC. Full variable domain (rest looked up from reference TRBV7-9 and TRBJ2-1): DTGVSQNPRHKITKRGQNVTFRCDPISEHNRLYWYRQTLGQGPEFLTYFQNEAQLEKSRLLSDRFSAERPKGSFSTLEIQRTEQGDSAMYLCASIPRRTSGRHVNEQFFGPGTRLTVL.

The chain is built from TRBV6-1 and TRBJ2-4; D may be TRBD1 or TRBD2 (5 bases each). This CDR3 contains 16 residues. Trimming stripped 0 bases from V and 3 bases from J, with 12 bases between. Germline-derived CDR1 and CDR2 are MNHNS and SASEGT. CDR3 loop: CASSEAQAGSKNIQYF. The CDR3 DNA reads TGTGCCAGCAGTGAAGCGCAGGCAGGGAGCAAAAACATTCAGTACTTC.

This chain uses TRBV19 with TRBJ1-2, with D unresolved. The CDR3 length is 13 residues. Germline CDR1 reads LNHDA; CDR2 reads SQIVND (reference sequence). V shed 8 bases and J shed 4 bases, with 14 bases lying between them. The CDR3 nucleotides are TGTGCCAGTCGCCGGACGGAAATCTATGGCTACACCTTC. Its translation: CASRRTEIYGYTF.

V and J are TRBV27 and TRBJ2-7; the match to TRBD1 covers 7 bases. This CDR3 is built from 15 residues. CDR1 and CDR2 (germline): MNHEY, SMNVEV (reference sequence). J gave up 0 bases and V 7 bases, and 9 bases lay outside the gene matches. The CDR3 is CASTAAQGNSYEQYF. The CDR3 bases are TGTGCCAGCACCGCGGCACAGGGGAACTCCTACGAGCAGTACTTC.

The V gene is TRBV9, the J gene TRBJ1-2; D gene uncertain. V dropped 3 bases and J dropped 2 bases, with 14 bases sitting between them. The CDR3 loop spans 15 amino acids. Germline CDR1 reads SGDLS; CDR2 reads YYNGEE. CDR3: CASSAEWRANYGYTF. The CDR3 DNA reads TGTGCCAGCAGCGCCGAGTGGAGGGCCAACTATGGCTACACCTTC.

The V and J genes are TRBV19 and TRBJ2-5; D gene unclear. Germline assignment: CDR1 LNHDA and CDR2 SQIVND (reference sequence). The CDR3 has 11 amino acids. V dropped 10 bases and J dropped 5 bases, with 11 bases sitting between them. CDR3 amino acids: CATTAYETQYF. For the CDR3, the DNA is TGTGCCACTACGGCTTATGAGACCCAGTACTTC.

The DNA of the CDR3 is TGTGCCAGCATTAGGGGACAGGGGAGTCAGCCCCAGCATTTT. It translates to CASIRGQGSQPQHF. The rearrangement links TRBV6-1 to TRBJ1-5, with 10 positions matching TRBD1. Germline lookup yields CDR1 MNHNS and CDR2 SASEGT. Trimming took 7 bases from V and 6 from J; bases not matched to a gene: 6. The CDR3 has 14 residues.

The rearrangement uses TRBV18 and TRBJ1-3; D may be TRBD1 (5 bases). The CDR3 has 16 amino acids. Germline-derived CDR1 and CDR2 are KGHSH and LQKENI. V was pared by 0 bases and J by 2 bases, with 11 bases between. The CDR3 DNA reads TGTGCCAGCTCACCACCGGGGGGACCCCCTGGAAACACCATATATTTT. It translates to CASSPPGGPPGNTIYF.

The chain recombines TRBV5-1 with TRBJ2-4; possibly TRBD1 for D (8 bases). The CDR3 runs 14 residues. CDR1 is SGHRS, CDR2 YFSETQ, per germline. V shed 3 bases and J shed 7 bases, with 14 bases lying between them. This CDR3 reads CASSSDRGGNIQYF. The CDR3 DNA reads TGCGCCAGCAGCTCCGACAGGGGAGGGAACATTCAGTACTTC.

The chain carries TRBV11-3 and TRBJ2-3; D possibly corresponds to TRBD1 (7 bases). The CDR3 runs to 15 residues. V lost 5 bases, J lost 0 bases, and 12 bases lay in between. Germline V lookup: CDR1 SGHNT, CDR2 YENEEA. The CDR3 sequence: CASSPGGSSTDTQYF. For the CDR3, the DNA is TGTGCCAGCAGCCCAGGGGGGTCCAGCACAGATACGCAGTATTTT.

The chain has TRBV5-1 and TRBJ2-3; 10 positions match TRBD2. Trimming removed 3 bases from V and 4 bases from J; junction bases left unmatched: 11. Germline CDR1 is SGHRS and CDR2 is YFSETQ. The CDR3 spans 17 residues. This CDR3 is CASSSSAGTSVADTQYF. Written as DNA, the CDR3 is TGCGCCAGCAGCTCTAGTGCCGGGACTAGCGTAGCAGATACGCAGTATTTT.